This T cell receptor beta chain was recorded in a study of CD8+CD57+ T cells in acquired aplastic anemia (dated by TCRdb to between 2017 and 2018). Background on the whole study: On average, sorted CD4+ and CD8+ cells yielded around 3.5 ug of extracted DNA, with a range of 0.2 to 27.4 ug. CD8+CD57+ expansion was defined as frequency above the mean frequency observed in healthy subjects.

Expansion of CD8+CD57+ cells had been shown by flow cytometry in the patients chosen for sequencing. Severe acquired aplastic anemia was diagnosed in all patients according to International Study of Aplastic Anemia and Agranulocytosis and Camitta criteria. At the time blood was sampled, none of the patients had received any therapy. The study deep-sequenced TCR repertoires of sorted CD4+ and CD8+ blood T cells from severe aplastic anemia patients and healthy subjects. Patients were enrolled in the USA under clinicaltrials.gov protocols 00001620, 01623167, 00001397, 00071045, 00081523 and 00961064. Ficoll-Paque density gradient centrifugation was used to isolate peripheral blood mononuclear cells. Before DNA was extracted, CD4+ and CD8+ T cells were sorted using either FACS or magnetic beads. From the cysteine up to the phenylalanine, the CDR3 has a length of 13 residues. CDR3 DNA only is kept here, 39 bases in frame from base 1. Deletion took 6 bases off V and 11 bases off J, with a span of 19 bases between the germline ends. The germline V gene supplies CDR1 MNHEY and CDR2 SVGAGI.

Genomic DNA served as template for TCR beta VDJ combination and CDR3 sequence profiling. An Illumina HiSeq 2000 was the platform used for TCR repertoire sequencing. As for how the authors treated the data: Repertoire assessment relied on Simpson's diversity index, CDR3 size and DJ length profiles, and TRBV/TRBJ rearrangement plots. The most abundant DNA sequence in the deep sequencing data was defined as the immunodominant clone. CDR3 amino acid sequences were screened for sharing across subjects and were compared with published repertoires and the VDJdb database. The raw public data were reprocessed by TCRdb itself: fastp quality trimming at Q25, MiXCR clonotype calling, in-frame beta chains only. Identical CDR3 protein sequences are pooled into one entry, listed with their most common genes and DNA. TCRdb, not the original authors, processed these V and J calls. The sample includes some 200,000 distinct CDR3 sequences, with about half observed a single time. About 20% of the sample comes from the top ten.

Results and caveats for the whole study, not just this receptor: CD8+ Simpson's diversity did not differ significantly between patients and healthy controls (P=0.060). Roughly 30 CD8+ CDR3 sequences were shared between patients and controls but appeared highly expressed in patients and within their immunodominant clones.

At least ten counts were recorded for this clonotype. Its binding antigen is unknown. No per-base quality is available; no much larger clone lies one base away. The chain is made from TRBV6-5 and TRBJ1-1; the D segment could be TRBD1, given 6 matching bases. Sequenced: sorted CD4+, CD8+, or CD8+CD57+ T cells (not recorded which) from PBMCs. The TCR comes from a human donor with aplastic anemia. The base sequence is TGTGCCAGCAGAAAAGGGGGGGCAGGGAAGGCTTTCTTT. Translation gives CASRKGGAGKAFF.